This T cell receptor (beta chain) was retrieved from a study of blood T cell repertoires in COVID-19. The overall study: There were acute and convalescent COVID-19 samples, and they came from the United States, Italy and Spain. The analysed material was cDNA or gDNA that came from T cells, B-cell-depleted T cells, or PBMCs.

Original data processing: Amplifying reference gene primers gave estimates of nucleated cell counts. Clones were sequenced by immunoSEQ multiplex PCR, and TCRdb holds only the in-frame ones, with some missing. V and J calls and clone size follow that table, whereas D and trimming were derived from the DNA. The sample has about 200,000 clones, around 80% seen once. Germline lookup yields CDR1 SNHLY and CDR2 FYNNEI. After removal of 8 bases from V and 2 bases from J, the junction contained 8 bases not matched to a gene. The CDR3 spans 14 residues. The sequence was collected from a woman between 70 and 85 years old with acute or convalescent COVID-19. The gene calls are TRBV2 and TRBJ2-5; TRBD1 aligns across 7 bases. Sequenced input: peripheral blood. The CDR3 DNA follows: TGTGCCAGCGGAATGACAGGGTATCAAGAGACCCAGTACTTC. Translating it yields CASGMTGYQETQYF.